These 7 T cell receptor beta chains share one sample of origin, sequenced in a study of shared clonotypes between healthy human individuals. TCRdb's copy holds only in-frame clones and misses some; the assay was immunoSEQ multiplex PCR. The data hold under 2.5 million clones, with roughly 90% observed a single time. The sequencing sample was made of naive CD4+ T cells from PBMCs. The subset: CD45RA+ positively selected. The receptors stem from a young man in good health. Some clones in this sample may be carry-over from other donors' samples.

This CDR3 reads CASSDGRMNTEAFF. In DNA, the CDR3 is TGTGCCAGCAGTGATGGACGGATGAACACTGAAGCTTTCTTT. This sequence joins TRBV2 and TRBJ1-1, with D hard to call. V shed 3 bases and J shed 0 bases, with 8 bases lying between them. Germline V gene lookup returns CDR1 SNHLY and CDR2 FYNNEI. CDR3 length: 14 amino acids.

On this clone itself: Other DNA sequences of this sample code for an identical CDR3. V and J are TRBV9 and TRBJ2-5, with D uncertain. Germline assignment: CDR1 SGDLS and CDR2 YYNGEE. The CDR3 consists of 13 residues. V was trimmed by 3 bases and J by 0 bases, leaving 6 bases between them. CDR3 residues: CASSASNQETQYF. In nucleotides, the CDR3 is TGTGCCAGCAGCGCCTCAAACCAAGAGACCCAGTACTTC.

The rearrangement links TRBV15 to TRBJ1-3; weak D call: TRBD1 (6 bases). V dropped 7 bases and J dropped 0 bases, with 10 bases sitting between them. CDR1 and CDR2 from the germline V gene are LNHNV and YYDKDF (reference sequence). The CDR3 sequence is 14 residues long. CDR3 DNA sequence: TGTGCCACCACCAGGGACAACTCTGGAAACACCATATATTTT. This sequence encodes CATTRDNSGNTIYF.

The CDR3 sequence: CASSPTIGVEKLFF. CDR3 nucleotides: TGTGCCAGCAGCCCCACTATCGGGGTAGAAAAACTGTTTTTT. The chain combines TRBV9 with TRBJ1-4; D gene unclear. Germline V gene sequence: CDR1 SGDLS, CDR2 YYNGEE. The CDR3 is 14 amino acids. Trimming shortened V by 4 bases and J by 8 bases, and 15 bases separated the two germline ends.

The CDR3 protein is CASSLLREGEQYF. Here the CDR3 DNA reads TGTGCCAGCAGCTTACTGCGGGAGGGCGAGCAGTACTTC. This chain joins TRBV7-2 and TRBJ2-7, with 9 bases aligning to TRBD2. The CDR3 covers 13 residues. V dropped 2 bases and J dropped 6; count of bases not matched to a gene: 2. CDR1 and CDR2 from the germline V gene are SGHTA and FQGNSA.

The chain is built from TRBV20-1 and TRBJ1-2; D gene ambiguous. This CDR3 has 10 residues. V was shortened by 1 base and J by 8 bases, with 5 bases between the two germline ends. Germline-derived CDR1 and CDR2 are DFQATT and SNEGSKA (reference sequence). The CDR3 reads CSARVKGYTF. In DNA form, the CDR3 reads TGCAGTGCTAGAGTAAAGGGCTACACCTTC.

The chain employs TRBV18 and TRBJ2-1; 9 positions match TRBD2. The CDR3 is 19 residues long. Per germline, CDR1 KGHSH and CDR2 LQKENI. J gave up 4 bases and V 7 bases, and 20 bases lay outside the gene matches. The CDR3 bases are TGTGCCAGCTTACCGGTGCCCAGGGGCTCAGCGGGAGGTTACAATGAGCAGTTCTTC. This encodes CASLPVPRGSAGGYNEQFF. Complete variable domain (other parts from reference TRBV18 and TRBJ2-1): NAGVMQNPRHLVRRRGQEARLRCSPMKGHSHVYWYRQLPEEGLKFMVYLQKENIIDESGMPKERFSAEFPKEGPSILRIQQVVRGDSAAYFCASLPVPRGSAGGYNEQFFGPGTRLTVL.